This T cell receptor beta chain was recorded in a study of control samples from healthy donors and cancer patients (dated by TCRdb to 2018 to 2020). Notes on this clone: The antigen it recognizes is unknown. No base-level quality is on record; no much larger clone is a single base apart.

Library prep was done by the immunoSEQ multiplex PCR assay. TCRdb re-hosts the immuneACCESS table, in-frame sequences only. Its copies lack some clones; in the studies checked, an unresolved V gene accounts for under half of them, and the cause for the rest is not known. The sample yields over 75,000 clones; about 85% were counted once. The ten largest clones capture 15% to 20% of the sample. The germline V gene sets CDR1 to MNHEY and CDR2 to SVGAGI. At the junction V is shortened by 0 bases and J by 6 bases, with 9 bases in between. From cysteine to phenylalanine, the CDR3 is 15 amino acids long. The sequence is cut down to CDR3 DNA, 45 bases in frame from base 1.

The TCR was taken from a man aged 25 to 40 in good health. Recombination linked TRBV6-5 to TRBJ1-6; a confident D gene designation cannot be given. The sequenced sample consisted of blood. This receptor carries the CDR3 CASSYSPAANSPLHF. Here is the DNA: TGTGCCAGCAGTTACTCCCCGGCGGCTAATTCACCCCTCCACTTT.